The rows below give T cell receptor beta chains drawn from one sample of a study of shared T cell receptors in the human thymus. The table came from immunoSEQ multiplex PCR; TCRdb's copy has only in-frame clones and leaves some out. The sample includes roughly 68,000 clones, more than 90% of them seen just once. Sequenced sample: thymocytes. These receptors were obtained from a human donor. Both conserved end residues are part of each CDR3. The D gene is left open where the match is weak.

V,J,D,CDR3
TRBV7-2,TRBJ1-1,NA,CASSPLRSQGRRRTEAFF
TRBV15,TRBJ2-7,TRBD2,CATSRTSGGAFDEQYF
TRBV19,TRBJ1-2,TRBD1,CASRGTGNYGYTF
TRBV5-4,TRBJ1-2,NA,CASSLDRHLYGYTF
TRBV16,TRBJ1-4,NA,CASSPPAGLNEKLFF
TRBV21-1,TRBJ1-3,NA,CARKGQAEGNTIYF
TRBV19,TRBJ2-1,NA,CASMGDVALSDEQFF
TRBV7-9,TRBJ2-1,NA,CASSLLPGHMYNEQFF
TRBV7-2,TRBJ2-3,NA,CASSLGPSGTDTQYF
TRBV4-1,TRBJ2-5,TRBD2,CASSQLSGGRKETQYF
TRBV7-9,TRBJ1-1,TRBD1,CASSPGQFFEAFF
TRBV4-3,TRBJ1-1,NA,CASSQGVRGAVGTEAFF
TRBV10-3,TRBJ2-7,NA,CAIAVERTGRDYEQYF
TRBV7-9,TRBJ1-1,NA,CASSLMRGLSWEAFF
TRBV11-2,TRBJ2-7,TRBD2,CASSLDPGRGVLNEQYF
TRBV6-5,TRBJ1-2,NA,CASSLHPKKGDGYTF
TRBV14,TRBJ2-1,NA,CASSLRKRGPSYNEQFF
TRBV19,TRBJ1-1,TRBD1,CASSQAGGPNTEAFF
TRBV27,TRBJ2-1,TRBD1,CASSLAGQGTGEQFF
TRBV9,TRBJ2-2,NA,CASSVVAVNTNTGELFF
TRBV4-1,TRBJ1-1,TRBD1,CASSQDVGDSEAFF
TRBV27,TRBJ2-3,NA,CASRCSTDTQYF
TRBV11-1,TRBJ1-1,TRBD1,CASSFDRGALGNTEAFF
TRBV4-1,TRBJ1-2,TRBD1,CASSGQGGYGYTF
TRBV6-6,TRBJ2-7,TRBD2,CASIEQTSGGRDEQYF
TRBV11-2,TRBJ2-1,NA,CASSLTHEQFF
TRBV9,TRBJ2-1,TRBD1,CATSPGQGANEQFF